This T cell receptor beta chain was captured in a study of shared T cell receptors in the human thymus (dated by TCRdb to the early 2020s). Turning to the overall study: The study investigated the way shared, self-reactive T-cell receptor alpha chains are produced in the human thymus.

This clone was seen a few times. It lacks a known antigen. The record has no base qualities; no much larger clone is one base away. In the germline V gene, CDR1 corresponds to MDHEN and CDR2 to SYDVKM. The CDR3 measures 19 amino acids from cysteine to phenylalanine. Just the 57-base CDR3 DNA is kept, in frame starting at base 1. Trimming at the junction amounts to 4 bases on V and 0 bases on J, and the germline ends lie 23 bases apart. The method behind the library was the immunoSEQ multiplex PCR assay. This immuneACCESS table, as held by TCRdb, lists in-frame sequences with V and J called but not all clones. Of the missing ones, under half trace to an unresolved V gene in checked studies; the others have no known cause. This sample holds hundreds of thousands of clones; approximately 85% were observed only once. Under 0.012% of the sample goes to the ten largest clones. This same sample was also taken into another study, of human thymus T cells. The other study reports the following: The donors were immunologically healthy infants in Finland who had open corrective cardiac surgery for congenital heart defects. Thymus tissue was obtained as surgical resects removed during corrective cardiac surgery. Biased V and J gene segment usage appeared to be present in both thymic and peripheral blood repertoires. The related research reported highly overlapping thymic TCR repertoires among unrelated individuals. The study used roughly eight infant thymus samples plus four related peripheral blood samples to characterize TCR alpha and beta repertoires. The cohort included about 6 male and two female infants, with donor ages spanning 7 to 244 days. Thymocytes were released mechanically from tissue and stored at -70 °C as pellets of roughly 9-32 million cells. A QIAsymphony instrument was used to extract genomic DNA from frozen cell pellets. The immunoSEQ multiplex PCR assay was used to amplify the TCRB and TCRAD loci from a standardized quantity of quality-controlled genomic DNA. The amplicons spanned the V(D)J region and were long enough to cover the CDR3 and allow V and J genes to be identified. Amplicon sequencing was performed on an Illumina platform through the commercial immunoSEQ service. Corrections for primer bias and sequencing errors followed previously described methods, while TCRAD and TCRB definitions were based on the IMGT database. The repertoires were analysed using immunoSEQ Analyzer 3.0 and VDJTools for basic statistics, V/J segment usage, diversity estimates, rarefaction and pairwise overlap. Diversity was estimated with Chao1, ChaoE, Efron-Thisted, Shannon and inverse Simpson indices, and also on datasets down-sampled to the smallest sample. Repertoire overlap was determined by strict matching of CDR3 nucleotide sequence, V gene and J gene, and Jaccard-based multidimensional scaling clustering was applied. Thymus samples yielded on average roughly 790,000 unique TCRB clonotypes, compared with some 83,000 from blood samples.

The specimen was thymocytes. This TCR was sampled from a girl younger than two with a congenital heart defect. Donor details come from another sample of the same person, matched by shared clones. The chain joins TRBV28 to TRBJ2-3; TRBD2 is a possible D gene, resting on 6 matching bases. This receptor has the CDR3 CASSSPPKSGSGSTDTQYF. The DNA sequence reads TGTGCCAGCAGTTCCCCCCCGAAAAGTGGCAGCGGGAGCACAGATACGCAGTATTTT.